These 30 T cell receptor beta chains originate from one sample sequenced in a study of blood T cell repertoires in COVID-19. Using immunoSEQ multiplex PCR, the repertoire was profiled, and TCRdb retains in-frame clones only, with some absent. Seen here are just over 300,000 clones, approximately 89% observed once, and the top ten hold 1.5% to 2%. What was sequenced was peripheral blood. These receptors all stem from a woman aged 25-40 years with COVID-19, enrolled during active disease.

This chain uses TRBV7-2 with TRBJ1-1, with D maybe TRBD1 (5 bases). Trimming removed 3 bases at V and 6 bases at J, with 17 bases between. CDR3 length: 15 residues. CDR1 SGHTA and CDR2 FQGNSA come from the germline V gene. The CDR3 nucleotides read TGTGCCAGCAGCTTTTCCCCTAGGGGTATGGCTGAAGCTTTCTTT. Its protein product is CASSFSPRGMAEAFF.

The chain combines TRBV24-1 with TRBJ2-6, with no clear D. The ends were cut back, 2 bases at V and 6 bases at J, with 10 bases in the middle. CDR1 and CDR2 (germline): KGHDR, SFDVKD. This CDR3 is 15 amino acids long. CDR3 in amino acids: CATSDSGAMANVLTF. CDR3 nucleotide sequence: TGTGCCACCAGTGATTCGGGTGCCATGGCCAACGTCCTGACTTTC.

This chain uses TRBV2 with TRBJ1-1; D remains ambiguous. The germline gives CDR1 SNHLY, CDR2 FYNNEI. Trimming removed 3 bases from V and 5 bases from J, with 7 bases in between. This CDR3 spans 12 amino acids. DNA of the CDR3: TGTGCCAGCAGTGAGGTCAGGACTGAAGCTTTCTTT. Its protein is CASSEVRTEAFF.

V usage is TRBV7-9 and J usage is TRBJ2-3, with 11 bases matching TRBD2. The CDR3 is 18 amino acids. From germline, CDR1 is SEHNR and CDR2 FQNEAQ (reference sequence). J lost 4 bases, V lost 5 bases, and 14 bases had no gene match. The CDR3 sequence: CASSREGLIAGGPDTQYF. CDR3 sequence (DNA): TGTGCCAGCAGCCGAGAGGGATTAATAGCGGGGGGGCCAGATACGCAGTATTTT.

This chain connects TRBV7-8 to TRBJ2-1; 9 bases are shared with TRBD2. CDR3 length equals 17 residues. Germline trimming cut 5 bases from V and 0 bases from J; bases unmatched to any gene: 8. CDR1 and CDR2 from the germline V gene are SGHVS and FQNEAQ. CDR3 bases: TGTGCCAGCAGCGCTACTAGCGGGCCTAGCTCCTACAATGAGCAGTTCTTC. Translation: CASSATSGPSSYNEQFF. The complete variable domain, with remaining parts taken from reference TRBV7-8 and TRBJ2-1, reads GAGVSQSPRYKVAKRGQDVALRCDPISGHVSLFWYQQALGQGPEFLTYFQNEAQLDKSGLPSDRFFAERPEGSVSTLKIQRTQQEDSAVYLCASSATSGPSSYNEQFFGPGTRLTVL.

The chain links TRBV24-1 to TRBJ2-1; the D is unclear. V was trimmed by 5 bases and J by 6 bases, leaving 10 bases between them. The CDR3 runs to 13 residues. The germline V gene encodes CDR1 KGHDR and CDR2 SFDVKD. Here the CDR3 reads CATSASWSNEQFF. The CDR3, as DNA: TGTGCCACCAGTGCCTCCTGGAGCAATGAGCAGTTCTTC.

This chain joins TRBV7-2 and TRBJ2-2, with TRBD2 as a possible D gene (7 bases). Trimming removed 5 bases from V and 4 bases from J, with 14 bases in between. The CDR3 has 15 amino acids. The germline CDR1 and CDR2 sequences are SGHTA and FQGNSA. This CDR3 is CASSLFRGGTGELFF. The DNA of the CDR3 is TGTGCCAGCAGCCTTTTTAGGGGGGGCACCGGGGAGCTGTTTTTT.

The chain has TRBV2 and TRBJ1-3, with 7 bases that match TRBD1. The CDR3 has 14 residues. The V and J ends lost 5 bases and 7 bases, in that order; junction bases with no gene match: 8. Per germline, CDR1 SNHLY and CDR2 FYNNEI. This chain's CDR3 is CASSPDRFENTIYF. CDR3 coding DNA: TGTGCCAGCAGTCCGGACAGGTTTGAGAACACCATATATTTT.

This clone has only one observation. CDR3 DNA: TGTGCCAGCAGTTATTCACAGGGGGCTAACTATGGCTACACCTTC. It codes for CASSYSQGANYGYTF. This chain connects TRBV6-5 to TRBJ1-2; 8 nucleotides line up with TRBD1. The length of the CDR3 is 15 residues. Losses at the gene ends were 3 bases for V and 0 bases for J; bases not matched to a gene: 3. Looked up from germline, CDR1 is MNHEY and CDR2 is SVGAGI.

The chain is built from TRBV5-1 and TRBJ1-1, with a tentative D call TRBD1 (6 bases). There are 14 residues in the CDR3. CDR1 SGHRS and CDR2 YFSETQ come from the germline V gene. V was trimmed by 3 bases and J by 4 bases, leaving 13 bases between them. Here the CDR3 DNA reads TGCGCCAGCAGCTCAGGACAGCTCGTCACTGAAGCTTTCTTT. The encoded protein is CASSSGQLVTEAFF. The full variable domain, in which reference TRBV5-1 and TRBJ1-1 provide the parts outside the CDR3, is KAGVTQTPRYLIKTRGQQVTLSCSPISGHRSVSWYQQTPGQGLQFLFEYFSETQRNKGNFPGRFSGRQFSNSRSEMNVSTLELGDSALYLCASSSGQLVTEAFFGQGTRLTVV.

The gene calls are TRBV5-1 and TRBJ1-1, with 10 bases aligning to TRBD1. This CDR3 region has 16 residues. CDR1 and CDR2 (germline): SGHRS, YFSETQ. Trimming removed 5 bases from V and 4 bases from J; junction bases left unmatched: 11. CDR3 DNA sequence: TGCGCCAGCAGTAGGACAGGGGGTAGCGTAGGCACTGAAGCTTTCTTT. Translation: CASSRTGGSVGTEAFF.

This clone has just one count. The chain couples TRBV30 to TRBJ2-3; TRBD2 matches 8 bases. J gave up 3 bases and V 4 bases, and 9 bases lay outside the gene matches. The CDR3 has 15 residues. The germline CDR1 and CDR2 sequences are GTSNPN and SVGIG (reference sequence). CDR3 bases: TGTGCCTGGACCCAACGCACTAGCGGAACAGATACGCAGTATTTT. This gives the protein CAWTQRTSGTDTQYF.

This chain links TRBV5-1 with TRBJ2-1; tentative D call: TRBD2 (5 bases). The CDR3 length is 14 residues. With 5 bases removed from V and 8 bases from J, the gap between germline ends came to 17 bases. The germline V gene encodes CDR1 SGHRS and CDR2 YFSETQ. CDR3 protein: CASRGDPGLDEQFF. CDR3 nucleotides: TGCGCCAGCAGAGGCGACCCGGGGTTGGATGAGCAGTTCTTC.

CDR3 DNA sequence: TGTGCCAGAAGCTTGGAAGGGGCTAGCGCAGATACGCAGTATTTT. It yields the protein CARSLEGASADTQYF. V is TRBV5-3 and J is TRBJ2-3; TRBD2 is a possible D gene (6 bases). TRBV5-3 is given ORF status, its function remaining uncertain. The CDR3 runs to 15 residues. V was shortened by 0 bases and J by 4 bases, with 12 bases between the two germline ends.

The chain carries TRBV4-2 and TRBJ2-2, with D possibly matching TRBD2 (7 bases). The CDR3 loop spans 15 amino acids. Deletions cut 0 bases from V and 6 bases from J, with 11 bases between. Germline CDR1 LGHNA, CDR2 YNFKEQ. The CDR3 DNA reads as TGTGCCAGCAGCCAAGATGGGGGGGCCGCCGGGGAGCTGTTTTTT. Translating it yields CASSQDGGAAGELFF.

The V and J genes are TRBV2 and TRBJ1-6; D gene unclear. Germline lookup yields CDR1 SNHLY and CDR2 FYNNEI. CDR3 size: 14 residues. With 7 bases removed from V and 9 bases from J, the gap between germline ends came to 16 bases. The CDR3 DNA sequence: TGTGCCAGCATGAGGGATTTGGCGGTTTCACCCCTCCACTTT. Translation: CASMRDLAVSPLHF.

This clone was seen once. This sequence joins TRBV3-1 (or the pseudogene TRBV3-2) and TRBJ2-1, with 7 bases matching TRBD1. This CDR3 comprises 17 residues. CDR1 is LGHDT and CDR2 is YNNKEL in the germline V gene (reference sequence). The V segment lost 0 bases and the J segment 7 bases; nucleotides outside the gene matches: 12. CDR3 amino acids: CASSQESGTVRLNEQFF. Written as DNA, the CDR3 is TGTGCCAGCAGCCAAGAATCTGGGACAGTGCGTTTGAATGAGCAGTTCTTC.

V gene TRBV5-5 combines with J gene TRBJ1-6; 8 bases match TRBD1. Germline trimming cut 0 bases from V and 9 bases from J; bases unmatched to any gene: 11. The length of the CDR3 is 17 residues. The germline CDR1 and CDR2 sequences are SGHKS and YYEKEE (reference sequence). Here the CDR3 DNA reads TGTGCCAGCAGCTTGGCTGTTCGGCAGGGGGCTTCTTCACCCCTCCACTTT. Protein sequence: CASSLAVRQGASSPLHF.

The chain couples TRBV19 to TRBJ2-6; 7 bases agree with TRBD1. Trimming cost V 8 bases and J 0 bases; bases outside gene matches: 13. CDR3 length equals 18 residues. Germline V gives CDR1 LNHDA, CDR2 SQIVND (reference sequence). DNA of the CDR3: TGTGCCAGTTCCCGGTACGGGGACAGACTCTCTGGGGCCAACGTCCTGACTTTC. Its protein product is CASSRYGDRLSGANVLTF.

The chain carries TRBV4-3 and TRBJ2-5; 10 bases align to TRBD2. The V segment lost 0 bases and the J segment 0 bases; nucleotides outside the gene matches: 1. The CDR3 consists of 16 residues. Germline values: CDR1 LGHNA, CDR2 YSLEER. The CDR3 here is CASSQDLAGDQETQYF. DNA of the CDR3: TGCGCCAGCAGCCAAGATCTAGCGGGGGACCAAGAGACCCAGTACTTC.

The V call is TRBV4-2, the J call TRBJ1-2; the D gene is possibly TRBD1 (6 bases). V lost 0 bases, J lost 7 bases, and 15 bases lay in between. This CDR3 is built from 15 residues. Germline loops: CDR1 LGHNA, CDR2 YNFKEQ. CDR3 sequence reads: CASSQDLGGGIGYTF. The CDR3 DNA is TGTGCCAGCAGCCAAGATCTAGGGGGTGGGATTGGCTACACCTTC.

The rearrangement uses TRBV7-2 and TRBJ1-6; 8 nucleotides line up with TRBD1. V was pared by 5 bases and J by 0 bases, with 9 bases of the junction left unmatched. CDR3 size: 18 residues. Germline CDR1 and CDR2: SGHTA and FQGNSA. CDR3 protein: CASSAPGQASSYNSPLHF. The CDR3 coding sequence is TGTGCCAGCAGCGCACCGGGACAGGCAAGCTCCTATAATTCACCCCTCCACTTT.

In this sample, this clone turned up once. The rearrangement links TRBV9 to TRBJ1-3; no reliable D call. The CDR3 has 17 residues. Germline values: CDR1 SGDLS, CDR2 YYNGEE. Trimming took 0 bases from V and 0 from J, leaving 13 bases between them. The CDR3 sequence is CASSVGSGIHSGNTIYF. In nucleotides, the CDR3 is TGTGCCAGCAGCGTAGGGTCCGGGATACACTCTGGAAACACCATATATTTT.

The rearrangement uses TRBV20-1 and TRBJ2-3, with a tentative D call TRBD1 (5 bases). The V end was cut by 3 bases, the J end by 2 bases, with 15 bases between. CDR1 and CDR2 (germline): DFQATT, SNEGSKA (reference sequence). There are 15 residues in the CDR3. CDR3 loop: CSASNAGKDTDTQYF. CDR3 DNA: TGCAGTGCTAGTAACGCAGGGAAAGACACAGATACGCAGTATTTT.

The rearrangement uses TRBV27 and TRBJ2-2; 8 bases agree with TRBD1. Germline trimming cut 3 bases from V and 6 bases from J; bases unmatched to any gene: 15. Germline lookup yields CDR1 MNHEY and CDR2 SMNVEV (reference sequence). The CDR3 extends over 18 amino acids. For the CDR3, the DNA is TGTGCCAGCAGTTTCCTCAGGTGGACAGGGAGCAACGCCGGGGAGCTGTTTTTT. Protein product: CASSFLRWTGSNAGELFF.

This rearrangement joins TRBV11-2 to TRBJ1-2; D call uncertain. With 1 base removed from V and 3 bases from J, the gap between germline ends came to 12 bases. CDR1 is SGHAT and CDR2 is FQNNGV in the germline V gene. The CDR3 extends over 15 amino acids. The CDR3 loop is CASSLVAGSYYGYTF. As DNA, the CDR3 is TGTGCCAGCAGCTTAGTGGCAGGAAGCTACTATGGCTACACCTTC.

This chain connects TRBV6-6 to TRBJ1-5, with D perhaps TRBD1 (5 bases). V lost 6 bases and J lost 4, with 13 bases in between. CDR1 is MNHNY, CDR2 SVGAGI, per germline (reference sequence). CDR3 length: 14 residues. The CDR3 sequence is CASSGQGGNQPQHF. The CDR3 DNA reads TGTGCCAGCAGCGGGCAGGGAGGGAATCAGCCCCAGCATTTT.

The chain joins TRBV4-1 to TRBJ1-3, with D unclear. V shed 4 bases and J shed 4 bases, with 8 bases lying between them. This CDR3 has 13 amino acids. Germline V lookup: CDR1 MGHRA, CDR2 YSYEKL. Here the CDR3 reads CASSRLRGNTIYF. The CDR3 bases are TGCGCCAGCAGCCGCCTCCGGGGAAACACCATATATTTT.

The rearrangement joins TRBV5-1 to TRBJ2-2; 7 positions agree with TRBD2. CDR1 SGHRS and CDR2 YFSETQ come from the germline V gene. Trimming removed 0 bases from V and 0 bases from J; junction bases left unmatched: 11. The CDR3 has 19 amino acids. The CDR3 DNA reads as TGCGCCAGCAGCTTGGGAATGCGGGGGAGACTCGCGAACACCGGGGAGCTGTTTTTT. The encoded protein is CASSLGMRGRLANTGELFF.

The genes are TRBV4-3 and TRBJ1-4, with 9 nucleotides matching TRBD1. Germline CDR1 LGHNA, CDR2 YSLEER. J gave up 7 bases and V 0 bases, and 12 bases lay outside the gene matches. This CDR3 region has 18 residues. The CDR3 DNA sequence: TGCGCCAGCAGCCAAGAAATCCCAGGGACAGGGATTCGTGAAAAACTGTTTTTT. This sequence encodes CASSQEIPGTGIREKLFF.